The 10 T cell receptor beta chains presented below share a single source sample, sequenced in a study of cytomegalovirus exposure and HLA in healthy donors. The PCR used 60 Vbeta and 13 Jbeta primers. The protocol was immunoSEQ multiplex PCR, while the TCRdb copy is restricted to in-frame clones and leaves out a portion. In the table there are 80,000 to 100,000 clones, around 77% of which are singletons. Sequenced sample: PBMCs. The receptors originated from a man aged 40-50 years in good health and CMV-seronegative.

The chain has TRBV7-2 and TRBJ2-2; 7 nucleotides line up with TRBD2. The CDR3 is 15 residues long. Per the germline V gene, CDR1 is SGHTA and CDR2 is FQGNSA. V gave up 4 bases and J gave up 5 bases; unmatched junction bases: 7. The chain's CDR3 is CASSSPGGGTGELFF. The CDR3 DNA reads TGTGCCAGCAGCTCCCCTGGGGGAGGGACCGGGGAGCTGTTTTTT.

In regard to this clone: Other DNA sequences from this sample encode an identical CDR3 as well. J is TRBJ2-1 and V is TRBV6-5; 10 bases match TRBD2. Germline CDR1 reads MNHEY; CDR2 reads SVGAGI. CDR3 length: 15 amino acids. Trimming removed 6 bases from V and 5 bases from J; junction bases left unmatched: 7. Written as DNA, the CDR3 is TGTGCCAGCAGCTACCTAGCGGGAGAAAACAATGAGCAGTTCTTC. This sequence encodes CASSYLAGENNEQFF.

The chain combines TRBV30 with TRBJ2-7, with no clear D. Trimming removed 7 bases from V and 1 base from J, with 8 bases in between. CDR1 and CDR2 from the germline V gene are GTSNPN and SVGIG (reference sequence). The CDR3 has 11 amino acids. The CDR3 reads CASSISYEQYF. Written as DNA, the CDR3 is TGTGCCTCCTCTATTTCCTACGAGCAGTACTTC.

This chain connects TRBV14 to TRBJ2-3, with 11 positions matching TRBD2. This CDR3 region has 13 residues. Germline CDR1 SGHDN, CDR2 FVKESK. The V gene end was trimmed by 8 bases and the J gene end by 4 bases; junction bases not matched to a gene: 2. The CDR3 region has the DNA TGTGCCAGCGGGACTAGCGGACCAGATACGCAGTATTTT. Its translation is CASGTSGPDTQYF.

The rearrangement uses TRBV5-1 and TRBJ2-2; TRBD1 aligns across 9 bases. Unmatched junction bases numbered 5, after V lost 3 bases and J lost 2 bases. Germline V gene data show CDR1 as SGHRS and CDR2 as YFSETQ. The CDR3 runs 16 residues. The CDR3 spells CASSSWTGVNTGELFF. The CDR3 DNA reads TGCGCCAGCAGCTCCTGGACAGGGGTCAACACCGGGGAGCTGTTTTTT. Combining the CDR3 with reference TRBV5-1 and TRBJ2-2 gives the whole variable domain KAGVTQTPRYLIKTRGQQVTLSCSPISGHRSVSWYQQTPGQGLQFLFEYFSETQRNKGNFPGRFSGRQFSNSRSEMNVSTLELGDSALYLCASSSWTGVNTGELFFGEGSRLTVL.

The gene calls are TRBV4-2 and TRBJ2-1, with 8 positions matching TRBD2. The junction had 9 bases not matched to a gene; V was cut back by 0 bases and J by 5 bases. Germline assignment: CDR1 LGHNA and CDR2 YNFKEQ. CDR3 length: 17 residues. CDR3 in DNA: TGTGCCAGCAGCCAAGAGACGGGAACGGGGGGGAACAATGAGCAGTTCTTC. Translated: CASSQETGTGGNNEQFF.

The V call is TRBV2, the J call TRBJ2-7; possibly TRBD1 for D (5 bases). The CDR3 consists of 14 residues. V was trimmed by 3 bases and J by 0 bases, leaving 9 bases between them. The germline gives CDR1 SNHLY, CDR2 FYNNEI. The CDR3 coding sequence is TGTGCCAGCAGTGAGCAGGGCTCCTCCTACGAGCAGTACTTC. It is translated as CASSEQGSSYEQYF.

Here the CDR3 reads CASSQEGSPFSGNTIYF. In DNA form, the CDR3 reads TGCGCCAGCAGCCAAGAGGGCAGTCCTTTCTCTGGAAACACCATATATTTT. This chain connects TRBV4-1 to TRBJ1-3; D is unclear. V lost 0 bases to trimming and J lost 0 bases, with 12 bases between them. The CDR3 runs 17 residues. Looked up from germline, CDR1 is MGHRA and CDR2 is YSYEKL.

V is TRBV11-3 and J is TRBJ2-5; 9 bases agree with TRBD1. The J call is in doubt because the DNA end fits TRBJ2-7 better. The CDR3 sequence is 14 residues long. Germline CDR1 reads SGHNT; CDR2 reads YENEEA. The CDR3 here is CASSLTGGKNEQYF. For the CDR3, the DNA is TGTGCCAGCAGCTTGACAGGGGGGAAGAACGAGCAGTACTTC.

This clone is deemed medium-sized (0.01 to 0.1%). The chain has TRBV5-6 and TRBJ2-7, with 14 bases identical to TRBD2. The germline CDR1 and CDR2 sequences are SGHDT and YYEEEE. This CDR3 spans 15 amino acids. Trimming took 4 bases from V and 3 from J; bases not matched to a gene: 3. The CDR3 sequence is CASSPGLAGDYEQYF. As DNA, the CDR3 is TGTGCCAGCAGCCCGGGACTAGCGGGAGACTACGAGCAGTACTTC.